This T cell receptor (beta chain) is drawn from a study of human T cells and chemical hapten exposure. This clonotype appeared a few times. Sequencing started from total RNA isolated from unfractionated whole blood. V trimming: 5 bases; J trimming: 6 bases; junction bases outside the gene matches: 3. CDR3 size: 14 residues. Attachment of unique molecular identifiers to individual cDNA molecules was performed in the library. One entry per CDR3 protein results from TCRdb running MiXCR on the 5' RACE reads. The sample lists about 80,000 distinct CDR3 sequences; less than 20% were seen once. This chain uses TRBV12-3 or TRBV12-4 with TRBJ1-5; 11 bases align to TRBD1. The clonotype was recovered from a female donor in good health. In DNA, the CDR3 is TGTGCCAGCAGTCGGACAGGGGGCGGTCAGCCCCAGCATTTT. Residues: CASSRTGGGQPQHF.